This T cell receptor (beta chain) was retrieved from a study of blood T cell repertoires in COVID-19. In the study overall: There were acute and convalescent COVID-19 samples, and they came from the United States, Italy and Spain. PBMCs, B-cell-depleted T cells, or T cells were the source of the cDNA or gDNA that made up the material.

As processed by the authors: Reference gene primers were amplified, and this amplification served to estimate nucleated cell counts. Sequencing was performed with immunoSEQ multiplex PCR; in TCRdb, only in-frame clones are kept and a portion is missing. V and J calls plus clone size are reproduced from that table; the DNA served to infer D and trimming. The sample has a few hundred thousand clones, 87% seen once. The V gene lost 5 bases and the J gene lost 3 bases, with 10 bases spanning the gap. Germline-derived CDR1 and CDR2 are MNHEY and SVGEGT. The CDR3 spans 13 residues. The chain employs TRBV6-2 or TRBV6-3 and TRBJ1-1; D perhaps matches TRBD1 (6 bases). The source is a man between 60 and 75 years old who had recovered from COVID-19. Sequencing was performed on peripheral blood. The CDR3 spells CASSVDSDTEAFF. The CDR3 region has the DNA TGTGCCAGCAGTGTGGACAGTGACACTGAAGCTTTCTTT.